This T cell receptor (beta chain) is from a study of human T cells and chemical hapten exposure. TCRdb independently ran MiXCR on the RACE reads; one entry per CDR3 protein. The table has fewer than 200,000 distinct CDR3 sequences, 25% to 35% seen once; the top ten hold roughly 3%. The time point was: pre-sensitization, week 0. Specified treatment: therapeutic diphenylcyclopropenone sensitization with weekly scalp DPC. The sample was whole blood, taken in connection with sensitization to the hapten diphenylcyclopropenone (DPC). This receptor was taken from a woman younger than 45 with alopecia areata. Some clones in this sample may be carry-over from other donors' samples.

The CDR3 region has the DNA TGTGCCAGCAGCCAAGATCTGGGAGATCAGCCCCAGCATTTT. This codes for CASSQDLGDQPQHF. V gene TRBV4-2 combines with J gene TRBJ1-5, with D uncertain. The CDR3 has 14 amino acids. Between the trimmed V and J ends, which lost 0 bases and 5 bases, there was a span of 8 bases. The germline gives CDR1 LGHNA, CDR2 YNFKEQ.